This T cell receptor beta chain was documented in a study of shared clonotypes between healthy human individuals (TCRdb year 2020). A note on the overall study: The cohort comprised two women and a few men aged 18 to 49 years. The study deeply sequenced blood TCR repertoires of five healthy adults to estimate repertoire size and the extent of clonotype sharing between individuals. To increase sequencing depth and limit assay-specific biases, different laboratories used diverse techniques to prepare libraries and sequence TCR repertoires. Per donor, leukapheresis produced somewhere between about 0.8 and 9 billion PBMCs. Per donor, three plates each were used for CD4 naive and CD4 memory, two for CD8 naive, and one for CD8 memory.

For the CD8 naive samples, CD45RO-negative cells were positively selected for CCR7, yielding a CD45RA+CCR7+ population from which TemRA cells were excluded. The donors were healthy, HIV-negative adults who had no recently reported acute infections or vaccinations. Every donor was a Caucasian adult residing in Nashville, Tennessee, USA. After blood collection by leukapheresis, PBMCs were isolated using Ficoll-Histopaque density gradient centrifugation and then cryopreserved in the vapor phase of liquid nitrogen. Analytical flow cytometry was used to check the purity and quantity of every magnetically sorted T cell population. Genomic DNA was isolated from each sorted fraction and quantified by UV absorbance on a Nanodrop 2000c. From the cysteine up to the phenylalanine, the CDR3 has a length of 18 residues. Only CDR3 DNA remains: 54 bases, in frame from the first base. Per the germline V gene, MGHRA is the CDR1 and YSYEKL is the CDR2. V ends up 1 base short and J 0 bases short, with an unmatched junction base count of 9.

In this sample, this clone turned up once. What antigen it recognizes has not been identified. Base quality data are lacking; no much larger clone is found one base away. What the study reported, not specific to this receptor: Sampling was restricted to blood, and TCR repertoires in tissue are likely to differ from TCR repertoires in blood. Sharing across a few donors was observed for approximately 5% of naive CD4, around 3.5% of naive CD8, 2% to 2.5% of memory CD4, and about 0.4% of memory CD8 clonotypes. Based on pairwise subsampling, the degree of clonotype sharing among donors was expected to be affected by sequencing depth. Compared with non-shared clonotypes, clonotypes shared by all four sorted-subset donors had higher generation probabilities. Even with the large sequencing depth, rarefaction of the sorted-subset datasets indicated that sequencing was incomplete. Naive subsets generally had larger estimated clonotype richness than memory subsets did. Because the study included a small number of donors, the genetic and exposure-history diversity represented was limited.

Using the deep immunoSEQ assay, multiplex PCR amplified TCR CDR3 regions from genomic DNA. Extracted genomic DNA from each cell subset was spread evenly across all wells of several immunoSEQ 96-well plates, with each plate serving as a replicate. For sorted subsets, approximately 190 ng of genomic DNA, equivalent to 25,000 to 30,000 T cell genomes, went into each replicate PCR. Purified libraries were measured with a Qubit 3.0 fluorometer, size-checked on a Bioanalyzer 2100, and measured again with the KAPA Library Quantification kit. Each immunoSEQ 96-well plate was sequenced on its own single-read 150-cycle Illumina NextSeq 550 flow cell. As for how the authors treated the data: Because the immunoSEQ output included only junctional sequences and no quality scores, the filtering could not be the same as the filtering used for full-length reads. Sequences were annotated with PyIR, a Python wrapper for IgBLAST v1.9, and V/J genes and CDR3 were assigned using IMGT germline references. Any read was removed if the V/J assignment was weak (E-value above 1e-6), the CDR3 was missing, or the read contained stop codons, out-of-frame junctions, or ambiguous translated residues. V3J clonotypes were defined as sequences sharing the same inferred V gene, J gene, and CDR3 amino acid sequence. Percentage overlap between repertoires was computed as shared unique clonotypes divided by the size of the smaller repertoire. Three approaches were used to assess repertoire richness: RTK rarefaction, the Chao1 estimator, and Recon v2.1 estimates of unobserved clonotypes. For all TCRbeta clonotypes obtained by the gDNA method from several donors, generation probabilities were computed with OLGA. TCRdb obtained this table from immuneACCESS and retained in-frame rearrangements with V and J assigned. These tables miss some clones; where compared with another copy, unresolved V genes account for less than half of the shortfall, and the remainder is unexplained. D and trimming come from the DNA, and the V and J calls and clone size come from that table. The sample table contains millions of clones; only one count was recorded for over 85% of them. The ten largest clones take up around 1.1% of the sample.

The source is a man in his late teens or twenties in good health. The rearranged chain carries TRBV4-1 and TRBJ2-1; 7 bases in the junction line up with TRBD1. The sequenced sample consisted of naive CD8+ T cells sorted from blood. The cell subset or site label for this specimen denotes: CD45RA+CCR7+. The CDR3 protein sequence reads: CASSQGPLQGSSYNEQFF. The nucleotides read TGCGCCAGCAGCCAAGGCCCCCTACAGGGGAGCTCCTACAATGAGCAGTTCTTC.